This TCR beta chain was documented in a study of blood T cell repertoires in COVID-19. Across the whole study: Italy, Spain and the United States were the sources of the convalescent and acute COVID-19 samples. The analysed material was cDNA or gDNA that came from T cells, B-cell-depleted T cells, or PBMCs.

In the original analysis: Reference gene primer amplification yielded estimated nucleated cell counts. Clones were sequenced by immunoSEQ multiplex PCR, and TCRdb holds only the in-frame ones, with some missing. The D gene and trimming were derived from the DNA, and the V and J assignments and clone size from that table. The data hold some 100,000 clones, with 92% observed a single time. Germline values: CDR1 MNHNS, CDR2 SASEGT. There are 15 residues in the CDR3. Trimming cost V 2 bases and J 1 base, with 9 bases left between them. Material: peripheral blood. This sequence joins TRBV6-1 and TRBJ1-5; D remains unclear. The TCR comes from a woman aged 55-69 years with active COVID-19. CDR3 protein: CASSETEGSNQPQHF. In nucleotides, the CDR3 is TGTGCCAGCAGTGAAACGGAGGGAAGCAATCAGCCCCAGCATTTT.